This T cell receptor beta chain emerged from a study of blood T cell repertoires in COVID-19. Study-wide context: Both acute and convalescent COVID-19 samples were obtained from the United States, Italy and Spain.

Authors' processing steps: Scientists estimated how many nucleated cells there were by amplifying reference gene primers. Method: immunoSEQ multiplex PCR; TCRdb's copy keeps in-frame clones and lacks some. The V and J calls and the clone size are those of that table, but D and trimming were determined from the DNA. Among around 300,000 clones listed, around 87% were seen once. Per the germline V gene, CDR1 is SGHTA and CDR2 is FQGNSA. The length of the CDR3 is 14 residues. The ends lost 5 bases at V and 4 bases at J; junction bases unmatched: 5. Sequencing input: peripheral blood. The rearrangement uses TRBV7-2 and TRBJ1-2, with 9 bases matching TRBD1. The sequence was obtained from a woman in her forties or fifties with active or convalescent COVID-19. DNA of the CDR3: TGTGCCAGCAGCGCTACAGGGGGCGGCTATGGCTACACCTTC. Translation: CASSATGGGYGYTF.